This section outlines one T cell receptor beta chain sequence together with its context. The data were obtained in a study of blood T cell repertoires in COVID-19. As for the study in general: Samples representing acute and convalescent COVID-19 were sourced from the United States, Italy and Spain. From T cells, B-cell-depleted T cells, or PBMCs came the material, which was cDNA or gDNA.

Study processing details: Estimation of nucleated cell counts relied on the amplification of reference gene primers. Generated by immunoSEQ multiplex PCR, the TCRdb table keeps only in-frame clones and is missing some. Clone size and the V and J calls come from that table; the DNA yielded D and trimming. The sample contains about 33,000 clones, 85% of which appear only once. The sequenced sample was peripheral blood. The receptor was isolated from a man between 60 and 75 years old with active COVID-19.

The CDR3 region is CASSVDRSYTGELFF. The CDR3 DNA follows: TGTGCCAGCAGCGTAGACAGGTCCTACACCGGGGAGCTGTTTTTT. The chain combines TRBV9 with TRBJ2-2; possibly TRBD1 for D (5 bases). V dropped 0 bases and J dropped 3 bases, with 9 bases sitting between them. The CDR3 is made up of 15 amino acids. CDR1 is SGDLS and CDR2 is YYNGEE in the germline V gene.